These 31 T cell receptor beta chains came from one sample sequenced in a study of cytotoxic CD8 clonotypes in ibrutinib-treated CLL. TCRdb keeps only in-frame clones here, not all; method: immunoSEQ multiplex PCR. The sample has roughly 250,000 clones, 70% seen once; the top ten hold just over 15%. Sequenced material: PBMCs, taken after 24 months of ibrutinib treatment. These receptors came from a human donor with chronic lymphocytic leukemia.

V and J are TRBV15 and TRBJ1-5, with D perhaps matching TRBD1 (6 bases). Trimming removed 1 base from V and 4 bases from J, with 14 bases in between. This CDR3 has 16 amino acids. Germline V lookup: CDR1 LNHNV, CDR2 YYDKDF (reference sequence). CDR3 coding DNA: TGTGCCACCAGCAGAGGTAGGGGACAAGGGAATCAGCCCCAGCATTTT. It yields the protein CATSRGRGQGNQPQHF.

The chain recombines TRBV10-1 with TRBJ1-3; D unclear. The CDR3 contains 15 residues. Germline V gene sequence: CDR1 WNHNN, CDR2 SYGVQD (reference sequence). The V and J ends lost 6 bases and 4 bases respectively, with 16 bases between them. This CDR3 reads CASRDLGCLGNTIYF. DNA for the CDR3: TGCGCCAGCAGGGATCTAGGTTGTCTCGGAAACACCATATATTTT.

This chain links TRBV4-1 with TRBJ1-5; D unresolved. Deletions cut 0 bases from V and 7 bases from J, with 13 bases between. The CDR3 extends over 15 amino acids. CDR1 and CDR2 from the germline V gene are MGHRA and YSYEKL. The CDR3 sequence: CASSQEWEQRQPQHF. The CDR3 bases are TGCGCCAGCAGCCAAGAGTGGGAGCAAAGGCAGCCCCAGCATTTT.

The chain joins TRBV6-4 to TRBJ2-6; no definite D call. Germline CDR1 MRHNA, CDR2 SNTAGT. Trimming cost V 5 bases and J 0 bases, with 11 bases left between them. The CDR3 is made up of 16 amino acids. The CDR3 here is CASSPLGYSGANVLTF. CDR3 nucleotides: TGTGCCAGCAGTCCCCTCGGGTACTCTGGGGCCAACGTCCTGACTTTC.

This clone was found once. The chain couples TRBV6-6 to TRBJ2-3, with D possibly matching TRBD2 (6 bases). Looked up from germline, CDR1 is MNHNY and CDR2 is SVGAGI (reference sequence). V shed 6 bases and J shed 12 bases, with 19 bases lying between them. The length of the CDR3 is 13 residues. In nucleotides, the CDR3 is TGTGCCAGCAGCCCGGGACTTCCGTGGAATCAGTATTTT. This encodes CASSPGLPWNQYF.

This chain connects TRBV27 to TRBJ2-7, with 7 bases lining up with TRBD1. Germline V lookup: CDR1 MNHEY, CDR2 SMNVEV (reference sequence). The CDR3 runs 14 residues. Unmatched junction bases numbered 5, after V lost 4 bases and J lost 2 bases. As DNA, the CDR3 is TGTGCCAGCAGTTATAGGACAGGCCCCTACGAGCAGTACTTC. Its translation: CASSYRTGPYEQYF.

This clone was observed a handful of times. The chain combines TRBV6-6 with TRBJ1-2; possible D gene TRBD1, 5 bases. Trimming removed 5 bases from V and 0 bases from J, with 13 bases in between. From germline, CDR1 is MNHNY and CDR2 SVGAGI (reference sequence). This CDR3 has 15 amino acids. The CDR3 coding sequence is TGTGCCAGCAGTAAGGTTGGGGCCTCTAACTATGGCTACACCTTC. Its protein product is CASSKVGASNYGYTF.

The V call is TRBV5-6, the J call TRBJ2-7, with 13 bases lining up with TRBD2. The J segment lost 6 bases and the V segment lost 6 bases, leaving 15 bases of the junction unmatched. Germline V gives CDR1 SGHDT, CDR2 YYEEEE. This CDR3 comprises 17 residues. CDR3 in amino acids: CASMLGLAGPVPREQYF. For the CDR3, the DNA is TGTGCCAGCATGTTGGGACTAGCGGGACCCGTCCCACGCGAGCAGTACTTC. The variable domain in full, with the rest retrieved from reference TRBV5-6 and TRBJ2-7, is DAGVTQSPTHLIKTRGQQVTLRCSPKSGHDTVSWYQQALGQGPQFIFQYYEEEERQRGNFPDRFSGHQFPNYSSELNVNALLLGDSALYLCASMLGLAGPVPREQYFGPGTRLTVT.

This clone is a singleton in its sample. The chain links TRBV20-1 to TRBJ1-1; perhaps TRBD1 as D (5 bases). Germline V lookup: CDR1 DFQATT, CDR2 SNEGSKA (reference sequence). This CDR3 is built from 10 residues. V lost 7 bases and J 6 bases, leaving 9 bases between the germline ends. CDR3 residues: CSVSGSEAFF. In DNA, the CDR3 is TGCAGTGTGTCAGGGTCTGAAGCTTTCTTT.

The J gene is TRBJ2-5, the V gene TRBV4-1, with D possibly TRBD2 on 6 matching bases. With the DNA end fitting TRBJ2-7 better, the J assignment may be wrong. The CDR3 is 15 residues long. CDR1 is MGHRA and CDR2 is YSYEKL in the germline V gene. The CDR3 DNA reads TGCGCCAGCAGCCAAGATTGGACTACTATCTACGAGCAGTACTTC. Its translation is CASSQDWTTIYEQYF.

This rearrangement joins TRBV6-5 to TRBJ2-7; a weak D match, TRBD2 (6 bases). CDR1 is MNHEY, CDR2 SVGAGI, per germline. Trimming cost V 7 bases and J 0 bases, with 13 bases left between them. The CDR3 spans 14 residues. The CDR3 loop is CASISSGSSYEQYF. The CDR3 nucleotides are TGTGCCAGCATTAGTAGCGGTAGCTCCTACGAGCAGTACTTC.

The chain links TRBV27 to TRBJ2-7, with TRBD2 matching over 8 bases. The CDR3 spans 15 residues. Germline assignment: CDR1 MNHEY and CDR2 SMNVEV (reference sequence). V trimming: 5 bases; J trimming: 3 bases; junction bases outside the gene matches: 9. The CDR3 loop is CASSPSSGSIYEQYF. The CDR3 DNA is TGTGCCAGCAGTCCCTCCAGCGGGAGTATCTACGAGCAGTACTTC.

This chain joins TRBV19 and TRBJ2-7, with 14 nucleotides matching TRBD2. The CDR3 contains 15 residues. From germline, CDR1 is LNHDA and CDR2 SQIVND (reference sequence). Losses at the gene ends were 6 bases for V and 3 bases for J; bases not matched to a gene: 4. Written as DNA, the CDR3 is TGTGCCAGTAGGGGACTAGCGGGAGCAATCTACGAGCAGTACTTC. This translates into CASRGLAGAIYEQYF. The full variable domain, completed using reference TRBV19 and TRBJ2-7, is DGGITQSPKYLFRKEGQNVTLSCEQNLNHDAMYWYRQDPGQGLRLIYYSQIVNDFQKGDIAEGYSVSREKKESFPLTVTSAQKNPTAFYLCASRGLAGAIYEQYFGPGTRLTVT.

This sequence joins TRBV19 and TRBJ1-5; D gene uncertain. Trimming took 5 bases from V and 4 from J, leaving 6 bases between them. CDR1 is LNHDA, CDR2 SQIVND, per germline (reference sequence). The CDR3 extends over 12 amino acids. The CDR3 DNA reads TGTGCCAGTAGTGAGGGTAATCAGCCCCAGCATTTT. Protein product: CASSEGNQPQHF.

The chain links TRBV5-1 to TRBJ2-3; 11 bases match TRBD2. Germline loops: CDR1 SGHRS, CDR2 YFSETQ. The CDR3 consists of 18 residues. V lost 4 bases to trimming and J lost 4 bases; unmatched junction nucleotides: 14. CDR3 nucleotide sequence: TGCGCCAGCAGCCGACGGCTAGCGGGAGGAGATGATTCAGATACGCAGTATTTT. It specifies CASSRRLAGGDDSDTQYF.

The CDR3 spells CSVGGPIEGANTGELFF. CDR3 nucleotides: TGCAGCGTTGGGGGCCCCATTGAGGGTGCGAACACCGGGGAGCTGTTTTTT. The chain employs TRBV29-1 and TRBJ2-2; the D gene could be TRBD1 or TRBD2 (5 bases each). V was pared by 4 bases and J by 0 bases, with 18 bases between. The CDR3 extends over 17 amino acids. Germline assignment: CDR1 SQVTM and CDR2 ANQGSEA.

J is TRBJ2-6 and V is TRBV14; D is ambiguous. The CDR3 consists of 15 residues. Per the germline V gene, CDR1 is SGHDN and CDR2 is FVKESK. Trimming cost V 3 bases and J 3 bases, with 9 bases left between them. The CDR3 reads CASSQGWGGANVLTF. In DNA, the CDR3 is TGTGCCAGCAGCCAGGGTTGGGGTGGGGCCAACGTCCTGACTTTC.

The chain uses TRBV2 and TRBJ1-5, with 12 bases fitting TRBD1. This CDR3 region has 15 residues. Germline V gene lookup returns CDR1 SNHLY and CDR2 FYNNEI. V trimming: 4 bases; J trimming: 6 bases; junction bases outside the gene matches: 4. The CDR3 sequence is CASSAGTGGGQPQHF. In DNA, the CDR3 is TGTGCCAGCAGTGCCGGGACAGGGGGCGGTCAGCCCCAGCATTTT.

This clone was found a few times. The chain couples TRBV28 to TRBJ1-5; TRBD1 might be the D (6 bases). The V end was cut by 8 bases, the J end by 5 bases, with 10 bases between. Germline CDR1 reads MDHEN; CDR2 reads SYDVKM. This CDR3 spans 12 amino acids. The CDR3 DNA is TGTGCCAGCGACGCAGGGGATCAGCCCCAGCATTTT. Translation: CASDAGDQPQHF.

This chain uses TRBV6-1 with TRBJ1-5; D may be TRBD1 (6 bases). Germline CDR1 MNHNS, CDR2 SASEGT. V lost 6 bases and J 4 bases, leaving 13 bases between the germline ends. CDR3 length: 14 amino acids. CDR3 amino acids: CASSQGSTNQPQHF. As DNA, the CDR3 is TGTGCCAGCAGCCAGGGGTCAACGAATCAGCCCCAGCATTTT.

This clone has only one observation. The rearrangement links TRBV28 to TRBJ1-2; D unclear. Germline V gives CDR1 MDHEN, CDR2 SYDVKM. The V and J ends lost 3 bases and 4 bases respectively, with 6 bases between them. The CDR3 extends over 12 amino acids. The CDR3 loop is CASSFPTYGYTF. The CDR3 nucleotides read TGTGCCAGCAGTTTTCCAACCTATGGCTACACCTTC.

The rearrangement joins TRBV5-6 to TRBJ2-7, with 10 bases identical to TRBD2. Germline V gene data show CDR1 as SGHDT and CDR2 as YYEEEE. This CDR3 comprises 15 residues. Trimming removed 0 bases from V and 5 bases from J; junction bases left unmatched: 5. CDR3 sequence (DNA): TGTGCCAGCAGCTTGGCACGGACTAGCGGCGACGAGCAGTACTTC. Translated: CASSLARTSGDEQYF.

The V and J genes are TRBV10-1 and TRBJ2-1; 11 nucleotides agree with TRBD2. The CDR3 runs to 17 residues. Germline CDR1 WNHNN, CDR2 SYGVQD (reference sequence). Trimming at V came to 5 bases and at J to 1 base, leaving 7 bases not matched to a gene. CDR3 amino acids: CASSRELAGASYNEQFF. CDR3 bases: TGCGCCAGCAGTAGGGAACTAGCGGGAGCGTCCTACAATGAGCAGTTCTTC.

This rearrangement joins TRBV19 to TRBJ2-1; the match to TRBD2 covers 10 bases. Germline CDR1 LNHDA, CDR2 SQIVND (reference sequence). V trimming: 7 bases; J trimming: 6 bases; junction bases outside the gene matches: 9. The CDR3 length is 15 residues. As DNA, the CDR3 is TGTGCCAGTATCCCGAGCGGGAGGGCGATCAATGAGCAGTTCTTC. Translating gives CASIPSGRAINEQFF.

This clone showed up just once. The chain carries TRBV7-3 and TRBJ2-3; D tentatively reads TRBD1 or TRBD2 (5 bases each). Trimming removed 5 bases from V and 6 bases from J, with 15 bases in between. From germline, CDR1 is SGHTA and CDR2 FQGTGA. This CDR3 contains 14 residues. Here the CDR3 reads CASSPGTSSDTQYF. Written as DNA, the CDR3 is TGTGCCAGCAGCCCCGGGACGTCTTCGGATACGCAGTATTTT. Together with reference TRBV7-3 and TRBJ2-3, the CDR3 gives the full variable domain: GAGVSQTPSNKVTEKGKYVELRCDPISGHTALYWYRQSLGQGPEFLIYFQGTGAADDSGLPNDRFFAVRPEGSVSTLKIQRTERGDSAVYLCASSPGTSSDTQYFGPGTRLTVL.

V gene TRBV2 combines with J gene TRBJ2-7; 8 bases match TRBD2. The germline CDR1 and CDR2 sequences are SNHLY and FYNNEI. V lost 5 bases to trimming and J lost 4 bases; unmatched junction nucleotides: 10. The CDR3 is made up of 15 amino acids. The CDR3 here is CASSTSGIKGYEQYF. In DNA, the CDR3 is TGTGCCAGCAGTACTAGCGGAATCAAAGGGTACGAGCAGTACTTC.

The rearrangement joins TRBV11-2 to TRBJ2-2; TRBD2 agrees at 7 bases. This CDR3 has 13 amino acids. CDR1 is SGHAT, CDR2 FQNNGV, per germline. V gave up 5 bases and J gave up 7 bases; unmatched junction bases: 4. CDR3 nucleotides: TGTGCCAGCAGCCGCACGGGGGGCGGGGAGCTGTTTTTT. Its protein is CASSRTGGGELFF.

This clone occurred a few times. The chain carries TRBV9 and TRBJ1-3, with unresolved D. The CDR3 covers 14 residues. Germline V gene sequence: CDR1 SGDLS, CDR2 YYNGEE. Deletions cut 4 bases from V and 1 base from J, with 9 bases between. CDR3 amino acids: CASSPLGSGNTIYF. DNA for the CDR3: TGTGCCAGCAGCCCACTAGGGTCTGGAAACACCATATATTTT.

The rearrangement links TRBV6-1 to TRBJ2-1; D uncertain. The germline V and J ends were trimmed by 3 bases and 9 bases, with 18 bases remaining between them. Germline V gene sequence: CDR1 MNHNS, CDR2 SASEGT. The CDR3 is 15 amino acids. In nucleotides, the CDR3 is TGTGCCAGCAGTGATCATCTGGGCAACCTTGGTGAGCAGTTCTTC. It translates to CASSDHLGNLGEQFF.

Details on this clone: Other DNA sequences in this sample translate to the same CDR3. The chain is built from TRBV20-1 and TRBJ2-5; no firm D call. V was shortened by 6 bases and J by 2 bases, with 4 bases between the two germline ends. Germline-derived CDR1 and CDR2 are DFQATT and SNEGSKA (reference sequence). CDR3 length equals 10 residues. CDR3: CSARQETQYF. The CDR3 nucleotides are TGCAGTGCCCGACAAGAGACCCAGTACTTC.

This chain links TRBV9 with TRBJ2-7; TRBD2 aligns across 7 bases. The V gene end was trimmed by 0 bases and the J gene end by 4 bases; junction bases not matched to a gene: 7. CDR1 is SGDLS and CDR2 is YYNGEE in the germline V gene. This CDR3 spans 15 amino acids. The CDR3 nucleotides read TGTGCCAGCAGCGTAGATGGCGGGAGCTATTACGAGCAGTACTTC. Translated: CASSVDGGSYYEQYF.